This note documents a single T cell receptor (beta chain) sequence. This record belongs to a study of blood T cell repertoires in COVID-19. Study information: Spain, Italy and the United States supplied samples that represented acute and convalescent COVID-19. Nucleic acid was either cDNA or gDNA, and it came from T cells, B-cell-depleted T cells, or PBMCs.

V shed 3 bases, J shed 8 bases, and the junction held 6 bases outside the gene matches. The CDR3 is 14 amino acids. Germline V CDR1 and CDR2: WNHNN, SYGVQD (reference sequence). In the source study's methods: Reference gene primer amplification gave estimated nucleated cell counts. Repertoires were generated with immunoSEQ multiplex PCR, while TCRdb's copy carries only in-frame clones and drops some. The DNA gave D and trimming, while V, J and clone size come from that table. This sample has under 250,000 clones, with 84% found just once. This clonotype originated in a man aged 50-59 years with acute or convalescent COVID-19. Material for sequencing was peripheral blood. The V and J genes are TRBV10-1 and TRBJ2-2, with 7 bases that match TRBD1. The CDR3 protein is CASSELTGDGELFF. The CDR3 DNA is TGCGCCAGCAGTGAATTAACAGGGGATGGGGAGCTGTTTTTT.